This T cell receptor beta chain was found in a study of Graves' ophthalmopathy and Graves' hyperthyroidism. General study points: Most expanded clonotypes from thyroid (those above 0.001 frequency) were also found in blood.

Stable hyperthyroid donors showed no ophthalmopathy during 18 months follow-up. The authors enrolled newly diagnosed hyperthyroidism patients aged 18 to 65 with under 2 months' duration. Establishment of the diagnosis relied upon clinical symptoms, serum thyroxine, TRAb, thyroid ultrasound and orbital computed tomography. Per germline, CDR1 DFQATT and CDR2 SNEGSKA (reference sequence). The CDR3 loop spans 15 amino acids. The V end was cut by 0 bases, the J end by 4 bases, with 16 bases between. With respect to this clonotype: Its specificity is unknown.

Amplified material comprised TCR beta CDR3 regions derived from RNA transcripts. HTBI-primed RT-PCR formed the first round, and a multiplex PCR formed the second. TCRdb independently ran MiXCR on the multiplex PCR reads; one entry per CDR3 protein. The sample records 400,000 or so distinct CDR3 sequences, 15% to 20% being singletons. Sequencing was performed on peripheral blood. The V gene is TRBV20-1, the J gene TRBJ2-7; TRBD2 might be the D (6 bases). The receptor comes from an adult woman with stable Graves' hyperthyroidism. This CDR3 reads CSARDFRGTAYEQYF. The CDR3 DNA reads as TGCAGTGCTAGAGATTTCCGGGGGACGGCTTACGAGCAGTACTTC.